This T cell receptor (beta chain) was found in a study of T cell changes during pregnancy in multiple sclerosis (dated by TCRdb to 2018 to 2020). For the study in its entirety: Changes in the T cell repertoire over the course of pregnancy were examined in this study in women with multiple sclerosis.

The method was the immunoSEQ multiplex PCR assay. TCRdb limited this immuneACCESS table to in-frame rearrangements with V and J called. A share of clones is missing; checked studies link under half to unresolved V genes, and the rest is unexplained. Present in this sample are approximately 41,000 clones, 89% of which were seen just once. The ten biggest clones cover 1% to 1.5% of the sample. The CDR3 runs 15 amino acids, cysteine and phenylalanine included. The read is trimmed to its CDR3 DNA, 45 bases read in frame from base 1. The germline V gene encodes CDR1 ENHRY and CDR2 SYGVKD. Here V drops 6 bases and J drops 6 bases, and the junction holds 11 bases not matched to any gene. Points on this clone: Its antigen target is currently unknown. No per-base quality is available; no much larger clone lies one base away.

The rearrangement joined TRBV10-3 to TRBJ2-7; 10 central bases correspond to TRBD1. The sample was CD4+ T cells from peripheral blood mononuclear cells, taken in the first trimester of pregnancy. This clonotype was sampled from a female donor with multiple sclerosis, enrolled in a pregnancy study. The DNA reads TGTGCCATCAGCCCATTTTCCTGGGACAGGGGCGAGCAGTACTTC. Its product reads: CAISPFSWDRGEQYF.